A selection of T cell receptor beta chains follows, all from one sample in a study of identical twins. TCRdb reprocessed the 5' RACE reads via MiXCR and lists one record per CDR3 protein. The table shows some 1,700,000 distinct CDR3 sequences, with under 35% occurring only once. Sequencing was done on a sample of cord blood. The source of these receptors is a newborn girl in good health. Both conserved end residues are part of each CDR3. The order of the fields is D gene, clone size, V gene, J gene, CDR3 DNA, CDR3 protein. A D gene is named only where the DNA matches it firmly. Expanded clones get a size class; other rows say once, few or many, or leave the size out.

TRBD2,.,TRBV4-1,TRBJ2-7,TGCGCCAGCAGCCAAACCCGGGACTACCTCTACGAGCAGTACTTC,CASSQTRDYLYEQYF
TRBD2,.,TRBV3-1,TRBJ2-5,TGTGCCAGCAGCCCGGGACTAGCGGGGGGTGGAGAGACCCAGTACTTC,CASSPGLAGGGETQYF
.,.,TRBV12-3/TRBV12-4,TRBJ2-3,TGTGCCAGCAGTTTAGGTGGGACAATTAGCACAGATACGCAGTATTTT,CASSLGGTISTDTQYF
TRBD2,.,TRBV20-1,TRBJ2-4,TGCAGTGCTTCGTTAGCGGGGGGCCTTGACAAAAACATTCAGTACTTC,CSASLAGGLDKNIQYF
.,.,TRBV27,TRBJ2-7,TGTGCCAGCAGTTATAGGGAACAGGGCTACGAGCAGTACTTC,CASSYREQGYEQYF
.,many,TRBV28,TRBJ2-4,TGTGCCAGCAGTTTGAGACATGTAGCCAAAAACATTCAGTACTTC,CASSLRHVAKNIQYF
.,.,TRBV5-1,TRBJ1-2,TGCGCCAGCAGCCGCCAACCCGGGCAGGCTAGCTATGGCTACACCTTC,CASSRQPGQASYGYTF
.,.,TRBV6-1,TRBJ1-4,TGTGCCAGCAGTGGCCAAGACAAGCACCGTAAACTGTTTTTT,CASSGQDKHRKLFF
TRBD2,many,TRBV3-1,TRBJ2-1,TGTGCCAGCAGCGCACCGGGACTAGCGGGCCATGAGCAGTTCTTC,CASSAPGLAGHEQFF
.,few,TRBV11-3,TRBJ2-1,TGTGCCAGCCCTGGCACCTACAATGAGCAGTTCTTC,CASPGTYNEQFF
.,.,TRBV6-5,TRBJ2-7,TGTGCCAGCATGGGGCTAGGGGTCGTCTACGAGCAGTACTTC,CASMGLGVVYEQYF
TRBD2,.,TRBV12-3/TRBV12-4,TRBJ2-3,TGTGCCAGCACCTCCTGGACTAGCGGCCCAGATACGCAGTATTTT,CASTSWTSGPDTQYF
TRBD2,.,TRBV12-3/TRBV12-4,TRBJ2-7,TGTGCCAGCAGTCCCTGGGGACTAGCGGGGGAAAGCTACAATGAGCAGTACTTC,CASSPWGLAGESYNEQYF
.,many,TRBV7-6,TRBJ2-3,TGTGCCAGCAGCCCTATTAGCACAGATACGCAGTATTTT,CASSPISTDTQYF
.,few,TRBV20-1,TRBJ2-3,TGCAGTGCTAGCGGGGGGACAGATGCGCAGTATTTT,CSASGGTDAQYF
.,many,TRBV7-8,TRBJ2-7,TGTGCCAGCAGCTTAGCGTCGTCAGTCTACGAGCAGTACTTC,CASSLASSVYEQYF
.,.,TRBV29-1,TRBJ2-3,TGCAGCGCCGCGGGCATTGGTGACACAGATACGCAGTATTTT,CSAAGIGDTDTQYF
TRBD1,.,TRBV5-6,TRBJ2-7,TGTGCCAGCAGCTTAGCATGGCGAGACAGGGGAGGCTACGAGCAGTACTTC,CASSLAWRDRGGYEQYF
.,few,TRBV7-2,TRBJ2-5,TGTGCCAGCAGCTTAAGTCAGCGAGAGACCCAGTACTTC,CASSLSQRETQYF
.,few,TRBV5-8,TRBJ2-7,TGTGCCAGCAGCTTGCATCATGTTTCCTACGAGCAGTACTTC,CASSLHHVSYEQYF
.,many,TRBV20-1,TRBJ2-5,TGCAGTGCTAGTTTTGGAGGGGAGACCCAGTACTTC,CSASFGGETQYF
.,.,TRBV21-1,TRBJ2-1,TGTGCCAGCCGAAGGGGGACTAGCGGTAATGAGCAGTTCTTC,CASRRGTSGNEQFF
.,.,TRBV6-1,TRBJ1-2,TGTGCCAGCAGTGAGGGGGGTAGAAATGGTTACACCTTC,CASSEGGRNGYTF
TRBD2,few,TRBV20-1,TRBJ2-1,TGCAGTGCTAGACCCACCAGCGGGAACTCCTACAATGGGCAGTTCTTC,CSARPTSGNSYNGQFF
.,few,TRBV2,TRBJ2-5,TGTGCCAGCAGTGCCGATCAAGAGACCCAGTACTTC,CASSADQETQYF
.,.,TRBV21-1,TRBJ2-5,TGTGCCAGCAGCCAACACAGGGGTAGGCAAGAGACCCAGTACTTC,CASSQHRGRQETQYF
.,.,TRBV15,TRBJ1-4,TGTGCCACCAGCACGATGTTACGGGAAAAACTGTTTTTT,CATSTMLREKLFF
.,.,TRBV6-5,TRBJ1-1,TGTGCCAGCAGTTACAGGGGACTTACAGCGGGGAACACTGAAGCTTTCTTT,CASSYRGLTAGNTEAFF
TRBD2,.,TRBV5-1,TRBJ2-4,TGCGCCAGCAGCTTGGAGGGACTAAACAACATTCAGTACTTC,CASSLEGLNNIQYF
.,few,TRBV12-3/TRBV12-4,TRBJ2-3,TGTGCCAGCAGCCCTAACGGGGGTAATACGCAGTATTTT,CASSPNGGNTQYF
.,.,TRBV28,TRBJ2-7,TGTGCCAGCAGTTTATGGGCAGAAGGAGAGCAGTACTTC,CASSLWAEGEQYF
.,few,TRBV15,TRBJ1-2,TGTGCCACCAGCAGAGATGCACAAAGGGTAGGCGGCTACACCTTC,CATSRDAQRVGGYTF
.,.,TRBV3-1,TRBJ2-3,TGTGCCAGCAGCCAAGAAGTAAATCTCCGGGCTGCCGTAACAGATACGCAGTATTTT,CASSQEVNLRAAVTDTQYF
.,.,TRBV20-1,TRBJ1-4,TGCAGTGCTAGAGATATGACTTGGGGGGCCGGAGCAACTAATGAAAAACTGTTTTTT,CSARDMTWGAGATNEKLFF
TRBD1,many,TRBV6-2/TRBV6-3,TRBJ2-3,TGTGCCAGCAGATCACAGGGGAGCACAGATACGCAGTATTTT,CASRSQGSTDTQYF
.,few,TRBV12-3/TRBV12-4,TRBJ1-4,TGTGCCAGCAGTTTAGGAAAACTGTTTTTT,CASSLGKLFF
.,.,TRBV4-1,TRBJ2-1,TGCGCCAGCAGCCAGAAGGGCCCCTTAGAATACAATGAGCAGTTCTTC,CASSQKGPLEYNEQFF
.,few,TRBV20-1,TRBJ2-5,TGCAGTGCTAGTGCGGGGAGGGAGACCCAGTACTTC,CSASAGRETQYF
.,.,TRBV24-1,TRBJ1-2,TGTGCCACCAGGGATAAGGACTATGGCTACACCTTC,CATRDKDYGYTF
TRBD2,.,TRBV20-1,TRBJ2-1,TGCAGTGCTAGATGGGGGGGAGGCTACAATGAGCAGTTCTTC,CSARWGGGYNEQFF
.,few,TRBV11-1,TRBJ2-1,TGTGCCAGCAGCCCCCTGCGAGGTCCGTTTGGCGGGCTAACTAATGAGCAGTTCTTC,CASSPLRGPFGGLTNEQFF
.,.,TRBV20-1,TRBJ2-7,TGCAGTGCTAGCAGGGGACATCACAATGAGCAGTACTTC,CSASRGHHNEQYF
TRBD2,few,TRBV6-1,TRBJ2-3,TGTGCCAGCCTCGGGGGGAGGCCGAGCACAGATACGCAGTATTTT,CASLGGRPSTDTQYF
TRBD1,few,TRBV14,TRBJ1-6,TGTGCCAGCAGCCCCGACAGGGCCATCTATAATTCACCCCTCCACTTT,CASSPDRAIYNSPLHF
.,.,TRBV7-9,TRBJ1-1,TGTGCCAGCAGTTCCTCCAGGGGCAGGACTGAAGCTTTCTTT,CASSSSRGRTEAFF
TRBD2,.,TRBV10-3,TRBJ2-3,TGTGCCATCAGTGATGTCCCTAGCGGCCGCACAGATACGCAGTATTTT,CAISDVPSGRTDTQYF
TRBD1,.,TRBV6-6,TRBJ1-4,TGTGCCAGCAGTCTATCACAGGGGGTAAAGGAAAAACTGTTTTTT,CASSLSQGVKEKLFF
TRBD2,few,TRBV4-2,TRBJ2-7,TGTGCCAGCAGCCAAGATCAGCGGGAGGGCCGGTACGAGCAGTACTTC,CASSQDQREGRYEQYF
TRBD2,.,TRBV29-1,TRBJ2-7,TGCAGCGTTGCCCCTCAGCCGGGAGGGCACTACAATGAGCAGTACTTC,CSVAPQPGGHYNEQYF
.,many,TRBV25-1,TRBJ2-5,TGTGCCAGCAGTGAATTGCTGCCATACCAAGAGACCCAGTACTTC,CASSELLPYQETQYF
.,.,TRBV11-1,TRBJ2-7,TGTGCCAGCAGCTCGTCGTTGGGGGCCAGCTCCTACGAGCAGTACTTC,CASSSSLGASSYEQYF
.,many,TRBV4-2,TRBJ2-3,TGTGCCAGCAGCCAAGAAGCGCTACAAACTAGCACAGATACGCAGTATTTT,CASSQEALQTSTDTQYF
.,.,TRBV28,TRBJ2-5,TGTGCCAGCGGGCTGGCTCCACTACGGGGTAAGCAGTACTTC,CASGLAPLRGKQYF
.,.,TRBV6-5,TRBJ1-2,TGTGCCAGCAGTTACGCCGGGACAATCCACGGCTACACCTTC,CASSYAGTIHGYTF
.,.,TRBV5-1,TRBJ2-1,TGCGCCAGCAGCTTGGGCGCCCCTAGCTCCTACAATGAGCAGTTCTTC,CASSLGAPSSYNEQFF
TRBD2,.,TRBV6-6,TRBJ2-3,TGTGCCAGCAATCCGAGCGGGAGTTTCGCAGATACGCAGTATTTT,CASNPSGSFADTQYF
TRBD2,.,TRBV5-1,TRBJ2-1,TGCGCCAGCAGCCGGACAAGCGGGATCTCAAATGAGCAGTTCTTC,CASSRTSGISNEQFF